The present TCR beta chain was sequenced within a study of T cell repertoires in cytomegalovirus infection. Study summary: Both recently identified HLA-C-restricted and well-studied HLA-B-restricted CMV epitopes were used in the study. Matching HLA type and CMV infection were both indicated by public TCR beta signatures. The study, taken as a whole, reports: There were carriers of CMV plus the relevant HLA, and cumulative public TCR beta family frequency identified them. The ex vivo response was dominated by HLA-C-restricted CMV-specific TCR beta clonotypes.

The CDR3 is 17 amino acids. From germline, CDR1 is SGHTA and CDR2 FQGNSA. TCRdb re-derived calls from the reads in MiXCR, one entry per CDR3 protein. The data show 200,000 to 250,000 distinct CDR3 sequences, around 40% seen once. With regard to this clonotype: Its antigen is undetermined. Relative to the germline gene, one junction end is altered; a read error may explain this.

The chain couples TRBV7-2 to TRBJ2-1; 9 positions agree with TRBD1. The material was CD8+ T cells from cultured PBMCs, obtained from culture after CMV antigen stimulation. This receptor was taken from a human donor in good health (CMV status not recorded). Some clones in this sample may be carry-over from other donors' samples. The CDR3 spells CASSLRQGGTSYNELFF. The CDR3 DNA follows: TGTGCCAGCAGCTTAAGACAGGGGGGGACCTCCTACAATGAGCTGTTCTTC.